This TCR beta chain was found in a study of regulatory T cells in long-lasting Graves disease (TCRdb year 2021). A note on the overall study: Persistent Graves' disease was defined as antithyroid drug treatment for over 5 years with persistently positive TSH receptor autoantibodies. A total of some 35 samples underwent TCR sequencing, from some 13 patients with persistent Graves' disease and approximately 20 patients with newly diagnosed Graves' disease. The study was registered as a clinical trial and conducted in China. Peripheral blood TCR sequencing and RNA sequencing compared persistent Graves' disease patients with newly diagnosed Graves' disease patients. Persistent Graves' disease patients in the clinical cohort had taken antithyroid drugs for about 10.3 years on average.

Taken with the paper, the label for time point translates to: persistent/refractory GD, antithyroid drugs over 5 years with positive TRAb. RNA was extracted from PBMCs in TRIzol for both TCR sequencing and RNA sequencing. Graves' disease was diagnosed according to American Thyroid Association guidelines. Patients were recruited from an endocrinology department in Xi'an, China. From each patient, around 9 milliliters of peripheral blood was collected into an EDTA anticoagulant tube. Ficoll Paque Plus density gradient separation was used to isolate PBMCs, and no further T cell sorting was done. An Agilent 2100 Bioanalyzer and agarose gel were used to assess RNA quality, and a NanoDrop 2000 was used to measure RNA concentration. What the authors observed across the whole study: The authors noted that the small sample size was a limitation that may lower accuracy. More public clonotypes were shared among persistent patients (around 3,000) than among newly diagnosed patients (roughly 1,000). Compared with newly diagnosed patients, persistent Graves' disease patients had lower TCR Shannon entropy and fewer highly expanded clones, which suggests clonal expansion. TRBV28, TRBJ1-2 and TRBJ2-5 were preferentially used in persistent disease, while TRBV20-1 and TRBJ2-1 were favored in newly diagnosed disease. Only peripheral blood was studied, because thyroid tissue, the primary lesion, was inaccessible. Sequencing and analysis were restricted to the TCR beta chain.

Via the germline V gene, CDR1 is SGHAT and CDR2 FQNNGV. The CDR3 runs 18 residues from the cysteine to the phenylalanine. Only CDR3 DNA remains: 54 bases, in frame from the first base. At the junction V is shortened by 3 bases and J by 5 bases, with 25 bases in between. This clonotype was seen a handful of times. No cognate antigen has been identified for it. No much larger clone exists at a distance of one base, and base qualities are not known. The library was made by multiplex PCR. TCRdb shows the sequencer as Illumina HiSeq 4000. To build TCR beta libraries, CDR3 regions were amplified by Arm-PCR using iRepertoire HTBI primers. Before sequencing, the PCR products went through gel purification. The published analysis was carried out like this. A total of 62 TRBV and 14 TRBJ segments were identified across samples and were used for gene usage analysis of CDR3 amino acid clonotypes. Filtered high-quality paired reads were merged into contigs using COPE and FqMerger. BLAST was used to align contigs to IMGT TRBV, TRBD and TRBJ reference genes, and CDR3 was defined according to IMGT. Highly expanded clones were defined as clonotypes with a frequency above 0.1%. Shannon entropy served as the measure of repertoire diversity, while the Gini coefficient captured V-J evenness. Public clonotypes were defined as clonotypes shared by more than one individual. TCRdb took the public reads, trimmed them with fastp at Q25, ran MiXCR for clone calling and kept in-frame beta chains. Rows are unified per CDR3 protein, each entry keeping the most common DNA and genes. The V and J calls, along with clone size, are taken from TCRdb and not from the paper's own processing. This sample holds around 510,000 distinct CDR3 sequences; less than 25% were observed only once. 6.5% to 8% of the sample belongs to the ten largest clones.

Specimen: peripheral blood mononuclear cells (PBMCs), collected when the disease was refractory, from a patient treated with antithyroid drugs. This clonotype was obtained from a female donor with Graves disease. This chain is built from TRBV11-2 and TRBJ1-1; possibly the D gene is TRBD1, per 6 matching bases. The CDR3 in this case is CASSLVRGGRRGFTEAFF. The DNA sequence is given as TGTGCCAGCAGCTTGGTGCGTGGGGGGCGACGGGGTTTTACTGAAGCTTTCTTT.